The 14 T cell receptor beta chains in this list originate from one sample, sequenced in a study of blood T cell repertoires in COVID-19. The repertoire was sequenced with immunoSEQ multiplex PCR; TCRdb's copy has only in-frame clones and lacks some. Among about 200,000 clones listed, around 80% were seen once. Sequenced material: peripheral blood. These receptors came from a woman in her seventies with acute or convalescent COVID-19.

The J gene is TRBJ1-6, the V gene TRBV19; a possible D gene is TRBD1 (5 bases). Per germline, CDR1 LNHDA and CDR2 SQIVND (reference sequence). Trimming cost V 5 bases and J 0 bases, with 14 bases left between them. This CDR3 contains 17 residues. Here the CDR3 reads CASSGMEGSSYNSPLHF. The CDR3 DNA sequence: TGTGCCAGTAGTGGTATGGAGGGGAGCTCCTATAATTCACCCCTCCACTTT.

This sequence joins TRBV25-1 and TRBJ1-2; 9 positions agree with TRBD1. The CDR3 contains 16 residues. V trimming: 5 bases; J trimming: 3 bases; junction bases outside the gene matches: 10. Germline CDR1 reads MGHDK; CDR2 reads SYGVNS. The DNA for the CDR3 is TGTGCCAGCAGTAATCCGGGGGGACAGGGTGACTATGGCTACACCTTC. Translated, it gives CASSNPGGQGDYGYTF.

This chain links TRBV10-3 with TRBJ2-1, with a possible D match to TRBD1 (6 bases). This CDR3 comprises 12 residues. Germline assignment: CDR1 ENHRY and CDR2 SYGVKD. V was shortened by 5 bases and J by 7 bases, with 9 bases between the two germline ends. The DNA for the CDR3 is TGTGCCATCAGTACAGGGTTTAATGAGCAGTTCTTC. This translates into CAISTGFNEQFF.

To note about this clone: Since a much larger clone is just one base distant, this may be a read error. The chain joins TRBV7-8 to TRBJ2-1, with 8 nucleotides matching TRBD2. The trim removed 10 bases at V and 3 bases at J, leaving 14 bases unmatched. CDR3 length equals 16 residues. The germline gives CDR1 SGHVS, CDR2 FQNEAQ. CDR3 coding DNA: TGTGCCAACAGGCAAAGCCGCGGGGGGTTCTACAATGAGCAGTTCTTC. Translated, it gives CANRQSRGGFYNEQFF.

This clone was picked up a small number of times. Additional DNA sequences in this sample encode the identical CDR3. CDR3 residues: CASSPSPGRGADTQYF. DNA for the CDR3: TGTGCCAGCAGCCCTAGTCCGGGGCGGGGGGCGGATACGCAGTATTTT. This chain links TRBV7-3 with TRBJ2-3, with 8 bases identical to TRBD2. V was clipped by 5 bases and J by 6 bases; unmatched bases: 13. Germline CDR1 SGHTA, CDR2 FQGTGA. The CDR3 extends over 16 amino acids.

The CDR3 DNA reads as TGCGCCAGCGGCACAGGGGACACCGGGGAGCTGTTTTTT. Amino acids: CASGTGDTGELFF. The chain couples TRBV10-1 to TRBJ2-2, with TRBD1 matching over 7 bases. V lost 8 bases, J lost 3 bases, and 3 bases stayed unmatched. This CDR3 spans 13 amino acids. CDR1 and CDR2 (germline): WNHNN, SYGVQD (reference sequence).

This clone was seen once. For the CDR3, the DNA is TGTGCCAGCAAGCCGGGACTAGCGGGGGGGACTCACCTTTCAAATACGCAGTATTTT. As protein: CASKPGLAGGTHLSNTQYF. This sequence joins TRBV7-2 and TRBJ2-3, with 16 bases matching TRBD2. The CDR3 has 19 amino acids. After removal of 7 bases from V and 7 bases from J, the junction contained 17 bases not matched to a gene. Germline CDR1 and CDR2: SGHTA and FQGNSA.

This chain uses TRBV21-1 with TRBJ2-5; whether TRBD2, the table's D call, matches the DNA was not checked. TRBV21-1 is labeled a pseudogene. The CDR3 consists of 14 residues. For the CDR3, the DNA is TGTGCCAGCAGCCTCCTAGCGGGGCAAGAGACCCAGTACTTC. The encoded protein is CASSLLAGQETQYF.

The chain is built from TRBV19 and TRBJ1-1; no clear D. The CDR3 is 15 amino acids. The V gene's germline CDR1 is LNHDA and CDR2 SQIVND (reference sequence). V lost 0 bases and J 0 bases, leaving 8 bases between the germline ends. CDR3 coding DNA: TGTGCCAGTAGTATAGATGGTACTCTGAACACTGAAGCTTTCTTT. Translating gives CASSIDGTLNTEAFF.

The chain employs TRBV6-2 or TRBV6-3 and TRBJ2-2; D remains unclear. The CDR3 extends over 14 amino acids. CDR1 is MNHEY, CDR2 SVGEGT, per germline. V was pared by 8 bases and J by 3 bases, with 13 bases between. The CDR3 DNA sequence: TGTGCCAGCGGCCTAACAGAGTACACCGGGGAGCTGTTTTTT. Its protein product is CASGLTEYTGELFF.

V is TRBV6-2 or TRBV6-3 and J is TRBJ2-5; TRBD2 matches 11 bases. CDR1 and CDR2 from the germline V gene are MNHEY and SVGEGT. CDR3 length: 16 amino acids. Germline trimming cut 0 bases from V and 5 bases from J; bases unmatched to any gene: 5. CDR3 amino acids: CASSYSPLAGGETQYF. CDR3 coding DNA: TGTGCCAGCAGTTACTCTCCGCTAGCGGGGGGCGAGACCCAGTACTTC.

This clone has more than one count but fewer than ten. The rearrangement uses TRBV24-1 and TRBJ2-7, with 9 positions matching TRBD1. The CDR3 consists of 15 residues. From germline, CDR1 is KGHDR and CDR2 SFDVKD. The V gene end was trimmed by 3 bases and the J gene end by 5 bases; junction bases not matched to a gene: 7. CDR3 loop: CATSDPQGARDEQYF. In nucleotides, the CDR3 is TGTGCCACCAGTGATCCACAGGGGGCGCGGGACGAGCAGTACTTC.

CDR3 sequence reads: CSVIQGLSGGKETQYF. DNA for the CDR3: TGCAGCGTAATCCAGGGCCTTAGCGGGGGGAAAGAGACCCAGTACTTC. The chain combines TRBV29-1 with TRBJ2-5; 10 bases align to TRBD2. This CDR3 has 16 amino acids. The germline V gene encodes CDR1 SQVTM and CDR2 ANQGSEA. The V and J ends lost 6 bases and 3 bases, in that order; junction bases with no gene match: 13.

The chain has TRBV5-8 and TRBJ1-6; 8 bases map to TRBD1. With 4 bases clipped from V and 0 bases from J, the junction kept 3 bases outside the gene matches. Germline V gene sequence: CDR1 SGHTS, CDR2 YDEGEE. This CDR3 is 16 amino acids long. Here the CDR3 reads CASSTGQGSYNSPLHF. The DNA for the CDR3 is TGTGCCAGCAGCACAGGACAGGGCTCCTATAATTCACCCCTCCACTTT.